One sample yielded the 10 T cell receptor beta chains listed below, sequenced in a study of shared clonotypes between healthy human individuals. Clones were sequenced by immunoSEQ multiplex PCR, and TCRdb holds only the in-frame ones, with some missing. The table includes roughly 2.2 million clones, over 85% detected once. The specimen sequenced was naive CD4+ T cells from PBMCs. Indicated subset: CD45RA+ positively selected. Every receptor here comes from a man aged 18-30 years in good health. Some clones in this sample may be carry-over from other donors' samples.

A word on this clone: Other DNA sequences in this specimen translate into the identical CDR3. The V gene is TRBV29-1, the J gene TRBJ1-4, with D possibly being TRBD1 (6 bases). Germline V lookup: CDR1 SQVTM, CDR2 ANQGSEA. This CDR3 spans 12 amino acids. As DNA, the CDR3 is TGCAGTGGTATACAGGGAAGCGAAAAACTGTTTTTT. This codes for CSGIQGSEKLFF. Looking up the rest from reference TRBV29-1 and TRBJ1-4 gives the full variable domain: SAVISQKPSRDICQRGTSLTIQCQVDSQVTMMFWYRQQPGQSLTLIATANQGSEATYESGFVIDKFPISRPNLTFSTLTVSNMSPEDSSIYLCSGIQGSEKLFFGSGTQLSVL.

Comment on this clone: The sample holds other DNA sequences that translate to the same CDR3. V gene TRBV9 combines with J gene TRBJ2-7, with TRBD2 identical over 7 bases. Per the germline V gene, CDR1 is SGDLS and CDR2 is YYNGEE. Trimming at V came to 0 bases and at J to 6 bases, leaving 3 bases not matched to a gene. The length of the CDR3 is 13 residues. The CDR3 loop is CASSVVASGEQYF. Here the CDR3 DNA reads TGTGCCAGCAGCGTAGTGGCTAGCGGCGAGCAGTACTTC. The full variable domain, with the rest looked up from reference TRBV9 and TRBJ2-7, is DSGVTQTPKHLITATGQRVTLRCSPRSGDLSVYWYQQSLDQGLQFLIQYYNGEERAKGNILERFSAQQFPDLHSELNLSSLELGDSALYFCASSVVASGEQYFGPGTRLTVT.

The gene calls are TRBV29-1 and TRBJ2-1; 7 bases line up with TRBD1. Per germline, CDR1 SQVTM and CDR2 ANQGSEA. The CDR3 spans 16 residues. V shed 7 bases, J shed 4 bases, and the junction held 16 bases outside the gene matches. CDR3 nucleotides: TGCAGCGCCCCTTTACAAACAGGGGCAATATACAATGAGCAGTTCTTC. As protein: CSAPLQTGAIYNEQFF.

The chain couples TRBV9 to TRBJ2-6; D is unresolved. V lost 5 bases, J lost 4 bases, and 10 bases lay in between. Germline-derived CDR1 and CDR2 are SGDLS and YYNGEE. The CDR3 is made up of 14 amino acids. CDR3 DNA: TGTGCCAGCAGTGCCCCCGGAGGGGCCAACGTCCTGACTTTC. Translated: CASSAPGGANVLTF.

The J gene is TRBJ2-2, the V gene TRBV28, with D unresolved. V was cut by 6 bases and J by 6 bases, with 11 bases left in between. There are 13 residues in the CDR3. Germline CDR1 reads MDHEN; CDR2 reads SYDVKM. The DNA for the CDR3 is TGTGCCAGCAGAATATCGGCTGCCGGGGAGCTGTTTTTT. It is translated as CASRISAAGELFF.

The chain employs TRBV11-3 and TRBJ1-1; the D is unclear. The CDR3 is 13 residues long. The V gene lost 1 base and the J gene lost 1 base, with 4 bases spanning the gap. Germline V CDR1 and CDR2: SGHNT, YENEEA. Here the CDR3 DNA reads TGTGCCAGCAGCTTAGTAACGAACACTGAAGCTTTCTTT. Protein sequence: CASSLVTNTEAFF.

The rearrangement uses TRBV19 and TRBJ2-1, with D possibly matching TRBD1 (7 bases). Trimming left V 6 bases short and J 5 bases short, with 14 bases between. The CDR3 is made up of 14 amino acids. The germline CDR1 and CDR2 sequences are LNHDA and SQIVND (reference sequence). CDR3 sequence (DNA): TGTGCCAGTAGACGACAGGGACTCAACAATGAGCAGTTCTTC. Encoded protein: CASRRQGLNNEQFF.

The chain couples TRBV9 to TRBJ1-2, with D uncertain. The V end was cut by 2 bases, the J end by 6 bases, with 11 bases between. The length of the CDR3 is 13 residues. CDR1 is SGDLS, CDR2 YYNGEE, per germline. CDR3 bases: TGTGCCAGCAGCGTCCGGGTGACGGATGGCTACACCTTC. Translated: CASSVRVTDGYTF.

V gene TRBV15 combines with J gene TRBJ1-3, with TRBD1 as a possible D gene (5 bases). The germline CDR1 and CDR2 sequences are LNHNV and YYDKDF (reference sequence). This CDR3 has 16 amino acids. The V gene lost 0 bases and the J gene lost 2 bases, with 11 bases spanning the gap. CDR3 sequence: CATSRDRSGTGNTIYF. As DNA, the CDR3 is TGTGCCACCAGCAGAGATAGGTCAGGGACTGGAAACACCATATATTTT.

V and J are TRBV4-1 and TRBJ1-5, with D possibly TRBD1 on 5 matching bases. Germline V lookup: CDR1 MGHRA, CDR2 YSYEKL. The CDR3 extends over 16 amino acids. The V end was cut by 1 base, the J end by 9 bases, with 19 bases between. Written as DNA, the CDR3 is TGCGCCAGCAGCCAAGGCGTGGCCGGGGGTTTAGGGCCCCAGCATTTT. It is translated as CASSQGVAGGLGPQHF.